The rows below give T cell receptor beta chains drawn from one sample of a study of CD8 T cells in Susac syndrome. TCRdb used MiXCR to reprocess the immunoSEQ multiplex PCR reads, holding one entry per CDR3 protein. The table lists about 90,000 distinct CDR3 sequences, about 93% of them singletons, with around 0.31% in the top ten. What was sequenced was CD8+ T cells from PBMCs. All receptors derive from a human donor in good health. Each CDR3 is given with its conserved first and last residue. A D gene is named only where the DNA matches it firmly. Clone size is shown for a subset of rows, as once, few, many or a class of expanded clone.

TRBV20-1	NA	NA	TRBJ2-7	CSASVGSYEQYF	TGCAGTGCTAGTGTGGGTTCCTACGAGCAGTACTTC
TRBV3-1	NA	TRBD2	TRBJ2-3	CASSPRTSGPTDTQYF	TGTGCCAGCAGCCCCCGGACTAGCGGGCCCACAGATACGCAGTATTTT
TRBV29-1	NA	NA	TRBJ1-1	CSVARDAEAFF	TGCAGCGTTGCACGGGATGCTGAAGCTTTCTTT
TRBV15	NA	TRBD2	TRBJ2-5	CATSRDRSGGETQYF	TGTGCCACCAGCAGAGATCGGAGCGGGGGGGAGACCCAGTACTTC
TRBV11-2	NA	NA	TRBJ2-1	CATTGVADNEQFF	TGTGCCACCACCGGGGTAGCGGACAATGAGCAGTTCTTC
TRBV13	once	NA	TRBJ2-2	CASSFGEAWTTGELFF	TGTGCCAGCAGCTTCGGTGAAGCATGGACTACCGGGGAGCTGTTTTTT
TRBV6-2/TRBV6-3	once	NA	TRBJ1-2	CASSYVGLETTYGYTF	TGTGCCAGCAGTTACGTGGGACTAGAAACTACCTATGGCTACACCTTC
TRBV12-3/TRBV12-4	NA	NA	TRBJ2-5	CASTPGGVKLVQYF	TGTGCCAGCACCCCAGGGGGGGTCAAACTCGTCCAGTACTTC
TRBV7-6	NA	NA	TRBJ1-3	CASSPGPGFSGNTIYF	TGTGCCAGCAGCCCTGGTCCCGGTTTCTCTGGAAACACCATATATTTT
TRBV5-1	NA	NA	TRBJ2-3	CASSPDLLPGADTQYF	TGCGCCAGCAGCCCTGACCTGCTACCGGGGGCAGATACGCAGTATTTT
TRBV7-6	once	NA	TRBJ2-5	CASSSVQGETQYF	TGTGCCAGCAGCTCCGTCCAAGGGGAGACCCAGTACTTC
TRBV27	NA	TRBD1	TRBJ1-1	CASSLDRGSTEAFF	TGTGCCAGCAGTTTAGACAGGGGAAGCACTGAAGCTTTCTTT
TRBV5-1	NA	NA	TRBJ1-1	CASSLGGQGTEAFF	TGCGCCAGCAGCTTGGGAGGGCAGGGAACTGAAGCTTTCTTT
TRBV6-5	NA	TRBD1	TRBJ1-2	CASSYGDSLSYGYTF	TGTGCCAGCAGTTACGGGGACAGTCTGTCCTATGGCTACACCTTC
TRBV12-3/TRBV12-4	once	TRBD1	TRBJ2-1	CASRGQGNEQFF	TGTGCCAGCAGAGGACAGGGCAATGAGCAGTTCTTC
TRBV15	NA	NA	TRBJ2-1	CATSRGVYEQFF	TGTGCCACCAGCAGGGGGGTCTATGAGCAGTTCTTC
TRBV7-8	NA	TRBD1	TRBJ2-5	CASSADRGRETQYF	TGTGCCAGCAGCGCGGACAGGGGGAGGGAGACCCAGTACTTC
TRBV29-1	NA	TRBD2	TRBJ2-1	CSVELAGGLNEQFF	TGCAGCGTTGAACTGGCGGGGGGCCTAAATGAGCAGTTCTTC
TRBV6-6	NA	NA	TRBJ1-2	CASTPENSLYYGYTF	TGTGCCAGCACCCCAGAGAACAGTTTGTACTATGGCTACACCTTC
TRBV29-1	NA	TRBD2	TRBJ2-5	CSVDSGGLNFQETQYF	TGCAGCGTTGATAGCGGGGGGCTTAACTTCCAAGAGACCCAGTACTTC
TRBV7-9	NA	NA	TRBJ2-7	CASTSATGINEQYF	TGTGCCAGCACCTCCGCCACAGGGATCAACGAGCAGTACTTC
TRBV7-9	NA	NA	TRBJ2-1	CASSAEREQFF	TGTGCCAGCAGCGCTGAACGGGAGCAGTTCTTC
TRBV5-4	NA	TRBD1	TRBJ1-1	CASSSRDRRGTEAFF	TGTGCCAGCAGCTCTCGGGACAGGAGGGGCACTGAAGCTTTCTTT
TRBV5-6	once	TRBD1	TRBJ2-2	CASSLQGVATGELFF	TGTGCCAGCAGCCTACAGGGGGTTGCCACCGGGGAGCTGTTTTTT
TRBV29-1	NA	TRBD1	TRBJ1-1	CSVGLTGGNTEAFF	TGCAGCGTTGGACTCACAGGGGGGAACACTGAAGCTTTCTTT
TRBV13	NA	NA	TRBJ2-1	CASSFGGGSYNEQFF	TGTGCCAGCAGCTTCGGTGGCGGCTCCTACAATGAGCAGTTCTTC
TRBV2	NA	NA	TRBJ1-2	CASSEAYGYTF	TGTGCCAGCAGTGAAGCCTATGGCTACACCTTC
TRBV7-2	NA	NA	TRBJ2-7	CASSLEAYEQYF	TGTGCCAGCAGCTTAGAAGCGTACGAGCAGTACTTC
TRBV5-6	NA	NA	TRBJ2-7	CASSSGTYEQYF	TGTGCCAGCAGCTCGGGAACTTACGAGCAGTACTTC
TRBV27	NA	NA	TRBJ2-7	CASSRGAGQSHHEQYF	TGTGCCAGCAGCCGTGGGGCTGGACAGTCTCATCACGAGCAGTACTTC
TRBV14	NA	NA	TRBJ1-6	CASSQTGGSNSPLHF	TGTGCCAGCAGCCAAACCGGGGGAAGCAATTCACCCCTCCACTTT
TRBV12-3/TRBV12-4	NA	NA	TRBJ1-1	CASIISPQGYDTEAFF	TGTGCCAGCATTATTTCCCCCCAGGGGTACGACACTGAAGCTTTCTTT
TRBV11-2	NA	TRBD1	TRBJ2-7	CASRRDRGRGEQYF	TGTGCCAGCAGGCGGGACAGGGGGCGAGGGGAGCAGTACTTC
TRBV29-1	once	TRBD1	TRBJ2-7	CSVEMTGVTYEQYF	TGCAGCGTTGAAATGACAGGGGTTACCTACGAGCAGTACTTC
TRBV7-9	once	NA	TRBJ1-3	CASTLGGPENTIYF	TGTGCCAGCACCTTAGGGGGGCCTGAAAACACCATATATTTT
TRBV3-1	NA	TRBD1	TRBJ2-5	CASSQNPTGGEETQYF	TGTGCCAGCAGCCAGAACCCGACAGGGGGGGAAGAGACCCAGTACTTC
TRBV20-1	few	NA	TRBJ2-5	CSAREVGGQETQYF	TGCAGTGCTAGAGAGGTGGGGGGTCAAGAGACCCAGTACTTC
TRBV28	NA	TRBD2	TRBJ2-1	CASSPLAGDNEQFF	TGTGCCAGCAGTCCTCTAGCGGGTGACAATGAGCAGTTCTTC
TRBV5-1	once	NA	TRBJ2-3	CASSLEVRVADTQYF	TGCGCCAGCAGCTTGGAAGTCAGGGTAGCCGATACGCAGTATTTT
TRBV23-1	once	TRBD1	TRBJ2-7	CASSHKRQGLYEQYF	TGCGCCAGCAGCCACAAACGACAGGGCCTCTACGAGCAGTACTTC
TRBV7-7	NA	TRBD1	TRBJ2-5	CASSLNRGAQETQYF	TGTGCCAGCAGCTTAAACAGGGGAGCTCAAGAGACCCAGTACTTC
TRBV4-2	NA	NA	TRBJ2-3	CASSQEVGPDTQYF	TGTGCCAGCAGCCAGGAGGTGGGTCCAGATACGCAGTATTTT
TRBV5-1	NA	NA	TRBJ2-7	CASRGGPGQTYEQYF	TGCGCCAGCAGGGGGGGTCCGGGACAGACCTACGAGCAGTACTTC
TRBV19	NA	NA	TRBJ1-1	CASSMGTRSEAFF	TGTGCCAGTAGTATGGGGACCAGGTCTGAAGCTTTCTTT
TRBV9	NA	TRBD1	TRBJ1-4	CASSIGQALGEKLFF	TGTGCCAGCAGCATCGGACAGGCTTTAGGTGAAAAACTGTTTTTT
TRBV5-6	few	NA	TRBJ2-6	CASSPRGAGANVLTF	TGTGCCAGCAGCCCCAGGGGTGCTGGGGCCAACGTCCTGACTTTC
TRBV20-1	NA	NA	TRBJ1-2	CSAPDGYYGYTF	TGCAGTGCCCCTGACGGCTACTATGGCTACACCTTC
TRBV14	NA	NA	TRBJ2-2	CASSHPAGELFF	TGTGCCAGCAGCCACCCTGCCGGGGAGCTGTTTTTT
TRBV6-6	NA	NA	TRBJ2-2	CASSSNIITGELFF	TGTGCCAGCAGTTCCAACATCATAACCGGGGAGCTGTTTTTT
TRBV5-4	NA	NA	TRBJ2-5	CASSVQATQYF	TGTGCCAGCAGCGTTCAGGCGACCCAGTACTTC
TRBV30	NA	NA	TRBJ1-2	CAWVLSYGYTF	TGTGCCTGGGTCCTGTCCTATGGCTACACCTTC
TRBV12-3/TRBV12-4	NA	NA	TRBJ1-1	CASTQGPNTEAFF	TGTGCCAGCACCCAGGGGCCGAACACTGAAGCTTTCTTT
TRBV9	once	NA	TRBJ1-1	CASSAPQGGNTEAFF	TGTGCCAGCAGCGCACCTCAGGGCGGGAACACTGAAGCTTTCTTT
TRBV19	NA	TRBD1	TRBJ2-7	CATATRDRPSYEQYF	TGTGCCACTGCAACCCGGGACAGGCCCTCCTACGAGCAGTACTTC
TRBV20-1	NA	NA	TRBJ1-1	CSATRDLSPTEAFF	TGCAGTGCTACTCGGGACCTCTCCCCCACTGAAGCTTTCTTT